This is a list of T cell receptor beta chains from one sample in a study of control samples from healthy donors and cancer patients. TCRdb's table, derived via immunoSEQ multiplex PCR, lists solely in-frame clones and lacks some. The sample yields more than 75,000 clones, just under 90% seen once. Specimen: blood. All receptors derive from a man in his fifties in good health. Both conserved end residues are part of each CDR3. Each record gives: J gene, V gene, CDR3 protein.

>TRBJ2-7|TRBV11-2
CASSLGGGRVSYEQYF
>TRBJ1-2|TRBV19
CASKLADNYGYTF
>TRBJ2-5|TRBV18
CASSPGLRETQYF
>TRBJ2-3|TRBV7-8
CASSPGGSSTDTQYF
>TRBJ2-3|TRBV6-1
CASSEVRGANADTQYF
>TRBJ1-2|TRBV5-1
CASSLGGYGYTF
>TRBJ1-1|TRBV4-1
CASSRLQGNEAFF
>TRBJ2-7|TRBV24-1
CATSDGTGGSYEQYF
>TRBJ1-2|TRBV19
CASSSLRGTGLGYTF
>TRBJ1-6|TRBV4-2
CASSPAQGIVSPLHF
>TRBJ2-3|TRBV7-9
CASSLVRQGTDTQYF
>TRBJ1-2|TRBV7-9
CASSPQGQVREGYTF
>TRBJ1-5|TRBV30
CAWSGRQGNGNQPQHF
>TRBJ2-7|TRBV2
CASSEYRAYEQYF
>TRBJ2-7|TRBV24-1
CATSYGQGSYEQYF
>TRBJ2-3|TRBV5-5
CASLLGGPTDTQYF
>TRBJ2-1|TRBV7-9
CASSLRHNEQFF
>TRBJ2-2|TRBV6-5
CASSPGLAGELFF
>TRBJ2-1|TRBV7-6
CASSAAAYNEQFF
>TRBJ2-7|TRBV7-9
CASSRSGGGAVEQYF
>TRBJ2-3|TRBV7-3
CATSRGQGPYDTQYF
>TRBJ1-5|TRBV10-2
CASSENRGVGNQPQHF
>TRBJ1-6|TRBV9
CASSLLQGPDSPLHF
>TRBJ1-1|TRBV19
CASKHMNTEAFF
>TRBJ1-1|TRBV7-3
CASSLRGGRMNTEAFF
>TRBJ1-2|TRBV5-1
CASSFRVSGGYTF
>TRBJ1-3|TRBV19
CASSHWDGFRNTIYF
>TRBJ2-1|TRBV18
CASSPLSVDEQFF
>TRBJ1-1|TRBV29-1
CSVKGTGNTEAFF
>TRBJ2-6|TRBV5-1
CASSLSGTGGSGANVLTF
>TRBJ2-1|TRBV5-4
CASSLIGTGGHEQFF
>TRBJ2-7|TRBV7-2
CASSLAPGPTYEQYF
>TRBJ1-3|TRBV13
CASSRDIRGNTIYF
>TRBJ2-3|TRBV14
CASSQDIASTQYF
>TRBJ1-1|TRBV27
CASSLSGEWTEAFF
>TRBJ2-3|TRBV6-1
CASSDTLALDLDTQYF
>TRBJ1-2|TRBV4-1
CASSQDRTGGGYTF
>TRBJ2-6|TRBV5-5
CASSLGRGGSGANVLTF
>TRBJ1-1|TRBV14
CASSQRDRVNTEAFF
>TRBJ2-3|TRBV5-4
CASGGATSTDTQYF
>TRBJ2-7|TRBV9
CASSVAGFDEQYF
>TRBJ1-5|TRBV27
CATRGDNQPQHF
>TRBJ1-1|TRBV18
CASSPPLVGNTEAFF
>TRBJ1-6|TRBV11-2
CASSPSAAPLHF
>TRBJ1-5|TRBV7-9
CATSTLPGAGSNQPQHF
>TRBJ1-2|TRBV19
CASSWTGNYGYTF
>TRBJ2-2|TRBV10-3
CAISEGTGELFF